The clone carrying this T cell receptor beta chain was detected only once. V was clipped by 2 bases and J by 5 bases, with 7 bases between them. Germline assignment: CDR1 MNHEY and CDR2 SVGAGI. The CDR3 length is 13 residues. Authors' analysis steps: By means of reference gene primer amplification, nucleated cell counts were estimated. The repertoire was sequenced with immunoSEQ multiplex PCR; TCRdb's copy has only in-frame clones and lacks some. Clone size and the V and J calls come from that table; the DNA yielded D and trimming. The sample lists 250,000 or so clones, 87% occurring once. This entry comes from a study of blood T cell repertoires in COVID-19. In the study overall: T cells, B-cell-depleted T cells, or PBMCs provided the cDNA or gDNA that served as material.

This TCR was sampled from a woman between 40 and 50 years old who had recovered from COVID-19. Sequenced: peripheral blood. The chain combines TRBV6-5 with TRBJ2-1; D is unclear. The CDR3 DNA follows: TGTGCCAGCAGTTACGCTACCGACAATGAGCAGTTCTTC. This gives the protein CASSYATDNEQFF.